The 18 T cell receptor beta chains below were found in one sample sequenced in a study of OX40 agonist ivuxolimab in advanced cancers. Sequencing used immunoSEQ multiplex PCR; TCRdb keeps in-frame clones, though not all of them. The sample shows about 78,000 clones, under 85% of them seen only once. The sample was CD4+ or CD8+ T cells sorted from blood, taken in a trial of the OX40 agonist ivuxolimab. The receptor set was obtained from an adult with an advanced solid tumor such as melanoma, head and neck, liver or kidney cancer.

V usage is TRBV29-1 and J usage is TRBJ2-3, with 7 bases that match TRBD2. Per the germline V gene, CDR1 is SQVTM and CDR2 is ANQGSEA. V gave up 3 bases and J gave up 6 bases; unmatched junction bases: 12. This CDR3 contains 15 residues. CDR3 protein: CSVDPAGRGEDTQYF. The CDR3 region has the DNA TGCAGCGTTGACCCGGCCGGACGGGGGGAGGATACGCAGTATTTT.

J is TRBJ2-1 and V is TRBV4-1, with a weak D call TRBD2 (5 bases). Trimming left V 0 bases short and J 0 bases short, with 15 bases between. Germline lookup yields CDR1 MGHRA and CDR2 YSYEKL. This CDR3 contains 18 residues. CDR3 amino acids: CASSQDSGFKSSYNEQFF. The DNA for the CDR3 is TGCGCCAGCAGCCAAGATTCGGGATTTAAAAGCTCCTACAATGAGCAGTTCTTC.

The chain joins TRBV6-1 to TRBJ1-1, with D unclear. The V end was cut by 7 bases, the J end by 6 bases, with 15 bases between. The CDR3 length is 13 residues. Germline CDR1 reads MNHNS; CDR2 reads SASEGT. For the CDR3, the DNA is TGTGCCAGCACCCTTATGTTTGAAGCTGAAGCTTTCTTT. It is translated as CASTLMFEAEAFF.

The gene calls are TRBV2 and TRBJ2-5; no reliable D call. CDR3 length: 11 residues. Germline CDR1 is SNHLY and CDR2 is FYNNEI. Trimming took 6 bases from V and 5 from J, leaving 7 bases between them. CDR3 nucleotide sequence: TGTGCCAGCAGCTTAACGGAGACCCAGTACTTC. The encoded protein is CASSLTETQYF.

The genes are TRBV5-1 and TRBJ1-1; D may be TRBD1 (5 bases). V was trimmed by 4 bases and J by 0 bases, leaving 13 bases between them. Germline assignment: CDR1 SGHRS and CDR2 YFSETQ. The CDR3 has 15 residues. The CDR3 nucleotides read TGCGCCAGCAGCGTTGGGGCGGGTTTGAACACTGAAGCTTTCTTT. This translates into CASSVGAGLNTEAFF. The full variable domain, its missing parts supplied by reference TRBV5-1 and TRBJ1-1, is KAGVTQTPRYLIKTRGQQVTLSCSPISGHRSVSWYQQTPGQGLQFLFEYFSETQRNKGNFPGRFSGRQFSNSRSEMNVSTLELGDSALYLCASSVGAGLNTEAFFGQGTRLTVV.

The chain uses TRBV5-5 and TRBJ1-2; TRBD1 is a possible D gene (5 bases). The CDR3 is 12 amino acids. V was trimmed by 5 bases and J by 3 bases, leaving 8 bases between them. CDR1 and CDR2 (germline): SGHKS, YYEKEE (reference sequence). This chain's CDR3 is CASSSGYYGYTF. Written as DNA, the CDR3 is TGTGCCAGCAGTTCAGGGTACTATGGCTACACCTTC.

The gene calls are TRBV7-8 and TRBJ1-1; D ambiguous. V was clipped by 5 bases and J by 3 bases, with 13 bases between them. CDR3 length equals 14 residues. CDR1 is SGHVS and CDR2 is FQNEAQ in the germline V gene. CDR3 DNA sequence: TGTGCCAGCAGCCCAAGGGTTTTGGACACTGAAGCTTTCTTT. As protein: CASSPRVLDTEAFF.

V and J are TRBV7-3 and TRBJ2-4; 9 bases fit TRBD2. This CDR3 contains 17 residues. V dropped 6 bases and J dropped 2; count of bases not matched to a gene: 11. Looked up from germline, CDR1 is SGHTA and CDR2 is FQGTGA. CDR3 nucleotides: TGTGCCAGCAGTTTAGTGGGTAGCGGGGGTTCCAAAAACATTCAGTACTTC. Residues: CASSLVGSGGSKNIQYF.

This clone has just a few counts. As DNA, the CDR3 is TGTGCCAGCAGCGACAGATTCAATCAGCCCCAGCATTTT. The encoded protein is CASSDRFNQPQHF. The chain combines TRBV7-2 with TRBJ1-5, with a possible D match to TRBD1 (5 bases). Trimming took off 5 bases at V and 3 bases at J, with 8 bases between the two ends. Germline-derived CDR1 and CDR2 are SGHTA and FQGNSA. This CDR3 contains 13 residues.

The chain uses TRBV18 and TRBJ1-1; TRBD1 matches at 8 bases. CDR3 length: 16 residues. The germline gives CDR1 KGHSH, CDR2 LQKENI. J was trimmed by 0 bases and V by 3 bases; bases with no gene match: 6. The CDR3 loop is CASSPGQGLVNTEAFF. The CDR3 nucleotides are TGTGCCAGCTCACCTGGACAGGGCTTGGTGAACACTGAAGCTTTCTTT.

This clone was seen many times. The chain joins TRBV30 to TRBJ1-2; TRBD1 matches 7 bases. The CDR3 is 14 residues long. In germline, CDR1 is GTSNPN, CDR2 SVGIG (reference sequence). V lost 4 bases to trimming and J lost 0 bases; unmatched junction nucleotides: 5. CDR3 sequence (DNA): TGTGCCTGGACCCCCGGACAGGCTAACTATGGCTACACCTTC. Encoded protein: CAWTPGQANYGYTF.

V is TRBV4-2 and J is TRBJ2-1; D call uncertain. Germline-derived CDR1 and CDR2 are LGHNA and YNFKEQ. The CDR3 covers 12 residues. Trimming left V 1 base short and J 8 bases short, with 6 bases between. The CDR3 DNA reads TGTGCCAGCAGCCAAGTGGCGGATGAGCAGTTCTTC. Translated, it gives CASSQVADEQFF.

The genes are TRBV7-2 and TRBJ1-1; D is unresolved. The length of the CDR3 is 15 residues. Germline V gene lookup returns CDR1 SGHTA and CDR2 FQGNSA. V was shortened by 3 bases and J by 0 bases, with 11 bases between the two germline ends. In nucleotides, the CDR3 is TGTGCCAGCAGCTTTCACAGAGCAATGAACACTGAAGCTTTCTTT. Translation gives CASSFHRAMNTEAFF.

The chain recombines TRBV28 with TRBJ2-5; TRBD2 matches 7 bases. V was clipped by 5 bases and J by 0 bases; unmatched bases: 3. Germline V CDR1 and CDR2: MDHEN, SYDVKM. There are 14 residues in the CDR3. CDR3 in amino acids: CASSGGGDQETQYF. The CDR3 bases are TGTGCCAGCAGTGGTGGGGGGGACCAAGAGACCCAGTACTTC.

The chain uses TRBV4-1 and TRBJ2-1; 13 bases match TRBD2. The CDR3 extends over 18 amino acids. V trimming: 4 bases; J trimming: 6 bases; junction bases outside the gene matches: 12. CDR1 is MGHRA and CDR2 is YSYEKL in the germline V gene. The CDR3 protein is CASSPSGTRTSGSNEQFF. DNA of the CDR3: TGCGCCAGCAGCCCATCCGGGACAAGGACTAGCGGGAGCAATGAGCAGTTCTTC.

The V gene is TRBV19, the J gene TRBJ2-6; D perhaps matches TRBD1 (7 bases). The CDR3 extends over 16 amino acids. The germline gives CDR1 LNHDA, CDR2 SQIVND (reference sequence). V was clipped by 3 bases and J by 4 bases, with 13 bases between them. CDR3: CASSMWRGQGANVLTF. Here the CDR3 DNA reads TGTGCCAGTAGTATGTGGAGGGGGCAGGGGGCCAACGTCCTGACTTTC.

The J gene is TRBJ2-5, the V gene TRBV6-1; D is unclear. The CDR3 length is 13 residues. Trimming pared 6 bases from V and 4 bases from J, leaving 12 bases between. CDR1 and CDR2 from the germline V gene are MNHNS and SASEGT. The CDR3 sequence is CASRPGGRETQYF. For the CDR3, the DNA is TGTGCCAGCAGGCCCGGTGGTCGAGAGACCCAGTACTTC.

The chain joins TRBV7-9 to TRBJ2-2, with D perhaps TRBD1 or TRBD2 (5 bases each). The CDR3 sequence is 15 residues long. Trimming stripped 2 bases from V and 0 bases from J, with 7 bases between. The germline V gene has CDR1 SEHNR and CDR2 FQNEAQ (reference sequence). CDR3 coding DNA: TGTGCCAGCAGCTTATTGGGGGCGAACACCGGGGAGCTGTTTTTT. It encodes CASSLLGANTGELFF.